The rows below give T cell receptor beta chains drawn from one sample of a study of neoadjuvant nivolumab and ipilimumab in lung cancer. Assay: immunoSEQ multiplex PCR; the TCRdb copy retains only in-frame clones and omits some. In the table there are 20,000 or so clones, around 82% of which are singletons. This material consisted of tumor tissue, taken after neoadjuvant nivolumab, alone or with ipilimumab, at or shortly before surgery. All receptors come from an adult with non-small cell lung cancer. The CDR3 runs from the conserved cysteine through the conserved F or W. D genes are given only for firm matches. The size of a clone is reported for some rows only, either as once, few or many, or as a class for expanded clones.

V	D	J	size	DNA	CDR3
TRBV5-6	TRBD2	TRBJ2-1	.	TGTGCCAGCACCCCTCGGGGGGTCCGGAGCTCCTACAATGAGCAGTTCTTC	CASTPRGVRSSYNEQFF
TRBV7-9	TRBD1	TRBJ1-4	.	TGTGCCAGCAGCGGACGACAGGGTTCAACTAATGAAAAACTGTTTTTT	CASSGRQGSTNEKLFF
TRBV7-9	TRBD2	TRBJ2-1	.	TGTGCCAGCAGCCATCCCGCTAGCGGGAGGGCCAGAAATGAGCAGTTCTTC	CASSHPASGRARNEQFF
TRBV7-2	TRBD2	TRBJ2-1	.	TGTGCCAGCAGCTCCCCGGGACTAGCAGGCTATGAGCAGTTCTTC	CASSSPGLAGYEQFF
TRBV5-1	.	TRBJ2-7	.	TGCGCCAGCAGCTTATCCCGGGACGGGAACCCCTACGAGCAGTACTTC	CASSLSRDGNPYEQYF
TRBV6-6	.	TRBJ2-1	.	TGTGCCAGCAGTCGACTAGAAGTCGCCTACAATGAGCAGTTCTTC	CASSRLEVAYNEQFF
TRBV28	.	TRBJ2-7	.	TGTGCCAGCATCAACAGCAGGCCCTACGAGCAGTACTTC	CASINSRPYEQYF
TRBV11-3	.	TRBJ2-1	few	TGTGCCAGCAGCTTAGACCCAACTAGCTATGAGCAGTTCTTC	CASSLDPTSYEQFF
TRBV4-3	TRBD2	TRBJ2-7	once	TGCGCCAGCAGCCAAGGACTAGCGGGTTCCTACGAGCAGTACTTC	CASSQGLAGSYEQYF
TRBV11-1	.	TRBJ2-1	few	TGTGCCAGCAGCTCCATTAGCGAACTTGAGCAGTTCTTC	CASSSISELEQFF
TRBV7-2	.	TRBJ2-1	.	TGTGCCAGCAGCTCTAGTCGGGCGCGAGGCGCGGTTCAGTTCTTC	CASSSSRARGAVQFF
TRBV7-6	.	TRBJ1-2	.	TGTGCCAGCAGCTTACTATCGGCAGGGACTACGACCACTGGCTACACCTTC	CASSLLSAGTTTTGYTF
TRBV7-2	.	TRBJ2-5	.	TGTGCCAGCAGTTTTATCGCAGCTAGCAACCAAGAGACCCAGTACTTC	CASSFIAASNQETQYF
TRBV30	TRBD1	TRBJ1-5	.	TGTGCCTGGAGTGTGAGGACAGGGTTTTATCAGCCCCAGCATTTT	CAWSVRTGFYQPQHF
TRBV5-4	.	TRBJ2-1	.	TGTGCCAGCAGCTTGGACGGGACCTCCTACAATGAGCAGTTCTTC	CASSLDGTSYNEQFF
TRBV5-1	.	TRBJ2-6	.	TGCGCCAGCAGCCCTGGGGACAACTACTCTGGGGCCAACGTCCTGACTTTC	CASSPGDNYSGANVLTF
TRBV5-4	TRBD1	TRBJ1-2	.	TGTGCCAGCAGCTACGGGACAGGGGCATTTTATGGCTACACCTTC	CASSYGTGAFYGYTF
TRBV29-1	TRBD1	TRBJ2-3	.	TGCAGCGTCGACGAGACAGGGACCCGGCCGGGTACGCAGTATTTT	CSVDETGTRPGTQYF
TRBV14	TRBD2	TRBJ2-1	.	TGTGCCAGCAGCCAACAGGGACTAGGGAACAATGAGCAGTTCTTC	CASSQQGLGNNEQFF
TRBV2	.	TRBJ1-1	few	TGTGCCAGCAGTGAACAGGGGAACACTGAAGCTTTCTTT	CASSEQGNTEAFF
TRBV5-4	.	TRBJ1-1	.	TGTGCCAGCAGCTCGGATCCAGGGATGAACACTGAAGCTTTCTTT	CASSSDPGMNTEAFF
TRBV5-6	TRBD1	TRBJ2-7	.	TGTGCCAGCAGCTTTGGGACAGGGTACGGCGAGCAGTACTTC	CASSFGTGYGEQYF
TRBV7-2	.	TRBJ2-5	.	TGTGCCAGCAGTTCCAAAGGGCTTAGAGCCCAAGAGACCCAGTACTTC	CASSSKGLRAQETQYF
TRBV7-8	.	TRBJ1-2	.	TGTGCCAGCAGCTTAAGAGGAGGGTTCTATGGCTACACCTTC	CASSLRGGFYGYTF
TRBV11-2	.	TRBJ2-7	few	TGTGCCAGCAGCTTAGGGGCAGGGGTCTACGAGCAGTACTTC	CASSLGAGVYEQYF
TRBV5-1	.	TRBJ1-3	.	TGCGCCAGCAGCTTGGGAGAAAGCTCTGGAAACACCATATATTTT	CASSLGESSGNTIYF
TRBV7-9	TRBD2	TRBJ2-7	.	TGTGCCAGCAGCTTCACCGGGGGGGACTACGAGCAGTACTTC	CASSFTGGDYEQYF
TRBV10-2	.	TRBJ1-4	.	TGCGCCAGCATGAGAAACACCGCAACTAATGAAAAACTGTTTTTT	CASMRNTATNEKLFF
TRBV7-3	TRBD1	TRBJ1-1	.	TGTGCCAGCAGCTCCCAACGACAGGGGAGGGGCACTGAAGCTTTCTTT	CASSSQRQGRGTEAFF
TRBV7-3	.	TRBJ2-2	.	TGTGCCAGCAGCTTAAGGCCCCAAAACACCGGGGAGCTGTTTTTT	CASSLRPQNTGELFF
TRBV2	TRBD1	TRBJ1-3	.	TGTGCCAGCAACACGGGACAGGGGGCTGGAAACACCATATATTTT	CASNTGQGAGNTIYF
TRBV6-5	.	TRBJ1-1	.	TGTGCCAGCAGCAAGGGCACTGAAGCTTTCTTT	CASSKGTEAFF
TRBV5-6	.	TRBJ2-7	.	TGTGCCAGCAGGAGTCGGGTCGGAGTCTACGAGCAGTACTTC	CASRSRVGVYEQYF
TRBV6-6	TRBD2	TRBJ2-3	.	TGTGCCAGTCAGCGGGATTGGACCACAGATACGCAGTATTTT	CASQRDWTTDTQYF
TRBV19	.	TRBJ1-5	.	TGTGCCAGTAGTATAGTAGGGCAGAATCAGCCCCAGCATTTT	CASSIVGQNQPQHF
TRBV27	TRBD1	TRBJ2-7	.	TGTGCCAGCAGCGGACAGGGGCGATACGAGCAGTACTTC	CASSGQGRYEQYF
TRBV7-9	.	TRBJ1-1	.	TGTGCCAGCAGCTCCCATTACACTGAAGCTTTCTTT	CASSSHYTEAFF
TRBV12-5	TRBD1	TRBJ1-1	.	TGTGCTAGTGGTGTGCAGGGGGCCACTGAAGCTTTCTTT	CASGVQGATEAFF
TRBV5-3	TRBD1	TRBJ2-7	.	TGTGCCAGAAGCTTGATAACCGGGACAGGGAACCACGAGCAGTACTTC	CARSLITGTGNHEQYF
TRBV6-1	.	TRBJ2-1	once	TGTGCCAGCAGTCCCACGGCATCGTCACAGGAGCAGTTCTTC	CASSPTASSQEQFF
TRBV29-1	.	TRBJ1-2	.	TGCAGCGTTGATTCAGGGAGGGGTGGCTACACCTTC	CSVDSGRGGYTF
TRBV19	.	TRBJ2-3	once	TGTGCCAGTAGTATGGAGGGGGGGAGCACAGATACGCAGTATTTT	CASSMEGGSTDTQYF
TRBV5-1	.	TRBJ1-1	.	TGCGCCAGCAGCTTGGCAGGGGCTTACACTGAAGCTTTCTTT	CASSLAGAYTEAFF
TRBV7-2	.	TRBJ2-3	.	TGTGCCAGCAGCTCGCAGCTACAGGGATTTACCTACACAGATACGCAGTATTTT	CASSSQLQGFTYTDTQYF
TRBV5-4	TRBD2	TRBJ2-1	.	TGTGCCAGCAGCCGCCCTAGCGGGAGAGGCGATGAGCAGTTCTTC	CASSRPSGRGDEQFF
TRBV30	.	TRBJ1-2	.	TGTGCCTGGACACGGGCAGGGCCAAACTATGGCTACACCTTC	CAWTRAGPNYGYTF
TRBV19	.	TRBJ1-2	.	TGTGCCAGTAGTAATCCGGCAAATAACTATGGCTACACCTTC	CASSNPANNYGYTF
TRBV5-1	TRBD2	TRBJ2-5	.	TGCGCCAGCAGCTTGGGTGGTAGCGGGAGGATGGCGACCCAGTACTTC	CASSLGGSGRMATQYF
TRBV6-1	.	TRBJ2-5	.	TGTGCCAGCAGTTTTCTCAGCAATACCCAAGAGACCCAGTACTTC	CASSFLSNTQETQYF
TRBV7-9	TRBD1	TRBJ2-5	.	TGTGCCAGCAGCGTACCGGGACAGGAGTTACAAGAGACCCAGTACTTC	CASSVPGQELQETQYF
TRBV5-1	TRBD1	TRBJ2-7	.	TGCGCCAGCAGCTTGGGAGACAGGGTGGTTGGGCACGAGCAGTACTTC	CASSLGDRVVGHEQYF
TRBV28	.	TRBJ1-2	.	TGTGCCAGCAGTCGGATAGACCCCCGCCCAATTCCGGCTTTTGATGGCTACACCTTC	CASSRIDPRPIPAFDGYTF
TRBV29-1	TRBD1	TRBJ2-4	once	TGCAGCGTTACCGATGGGGACAGTTTAGCCAAAAACATTCAGTACTTC	CSVTDGDSLAKNIQYF
TRBV11-2	.	TRBJ2-7	.	TGTGCCAGCAGCTTCTTATCTGGGCTAACCTACGAGCAGTACTTC	CASSFLSGLTYEQYF
TRBV18	TRBD2	TRBJ2-7	.	TGTGCCAGCTCACCTCGACCCGGGACTAGCGGATACGAGCAGTACTTC	CASSPRPGTSGYEQYF
TRBV11-1	.	TRBJ1-4	once	TGTGCCAGCAGCTTATCGCGACAGTCCGATGAAAAACTGTTTTTT	CASSLSRQSDEKLFF
TRBV11-2	.	TRBJ1-4	.	TGTGCCAGCAGTTTTAATCGTATTAATGAAAAACTGTTTTTT	CASSFNRINEKLFF
TRBV18	TRBD1	TRBJ2-1	.	TGTGCCAGCTCGACAGGGCAGGGTGAGCAGTTCTTC	CASSTGQGEQFF
TRBV7-3	.	TRBJ2-7	.	TGTGCCAGCAGCTTAACCAGCGCGCCCTACGAGCAGTACTTC	CASSLTSAPYEQYF
TRBV28	.	TRBJ1-3	few	TGTGCCAGCCGTTCGACAGGAAACACCATATATTTT	CASRSTGNTIYF